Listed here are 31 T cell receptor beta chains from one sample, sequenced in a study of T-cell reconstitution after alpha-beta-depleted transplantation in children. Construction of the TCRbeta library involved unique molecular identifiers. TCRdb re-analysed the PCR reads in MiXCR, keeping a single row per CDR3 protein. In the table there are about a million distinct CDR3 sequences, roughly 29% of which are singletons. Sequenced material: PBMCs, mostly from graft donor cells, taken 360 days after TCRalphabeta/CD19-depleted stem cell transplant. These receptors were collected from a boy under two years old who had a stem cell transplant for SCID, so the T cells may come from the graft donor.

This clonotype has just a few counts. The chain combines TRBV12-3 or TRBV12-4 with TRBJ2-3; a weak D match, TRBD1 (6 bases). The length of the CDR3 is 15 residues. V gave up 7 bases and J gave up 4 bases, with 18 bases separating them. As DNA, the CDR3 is TGTGCCAGCACCCAATACAGGGTACAGGCAGATACGCAGTATTTT. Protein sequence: CASTQYRVQADTQYF.

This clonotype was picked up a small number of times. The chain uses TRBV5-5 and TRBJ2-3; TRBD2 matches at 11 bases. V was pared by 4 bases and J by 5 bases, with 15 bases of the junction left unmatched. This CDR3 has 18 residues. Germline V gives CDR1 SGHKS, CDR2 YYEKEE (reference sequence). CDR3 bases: TGTGCCAGCAGCCGAACGTTGGGAACTAGCGGGGGAATAGATACGCAGTATTTT. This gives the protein CASSRTLGTSGGIDTQYF.

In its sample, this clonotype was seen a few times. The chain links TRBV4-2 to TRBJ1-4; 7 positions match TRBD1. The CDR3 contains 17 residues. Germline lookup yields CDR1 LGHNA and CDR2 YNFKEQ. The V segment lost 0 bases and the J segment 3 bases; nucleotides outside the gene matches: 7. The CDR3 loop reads CASSQENQGGPNEKLFF. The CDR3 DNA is TGTGCCAGCAGCCAAGAAAACCAGGGGGGGCCTAATGAAAAACTGTTTTTT.

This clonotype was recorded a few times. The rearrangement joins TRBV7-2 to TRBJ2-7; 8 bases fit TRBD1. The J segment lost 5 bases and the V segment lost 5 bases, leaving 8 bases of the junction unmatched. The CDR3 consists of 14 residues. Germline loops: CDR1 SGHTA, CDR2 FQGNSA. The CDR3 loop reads CASSRIQGGNEQYF. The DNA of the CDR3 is TGTGCCAGCAGCCGGATACAGGGGGGCAACGAGCAGTACTTC.

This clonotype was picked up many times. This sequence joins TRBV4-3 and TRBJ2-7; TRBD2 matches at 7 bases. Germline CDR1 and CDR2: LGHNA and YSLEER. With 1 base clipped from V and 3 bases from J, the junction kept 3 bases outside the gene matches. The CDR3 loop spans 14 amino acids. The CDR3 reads CASSQGAGVYEQYF. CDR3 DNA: TGCGCCAGCAGCCAAGGGGCGGGGGTCTACGAGCAGTACTTC.

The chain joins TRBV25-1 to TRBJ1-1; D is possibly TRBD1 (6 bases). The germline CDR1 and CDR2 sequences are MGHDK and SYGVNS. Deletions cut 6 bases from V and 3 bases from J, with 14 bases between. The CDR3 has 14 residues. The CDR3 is CASREGGGYTEAFF. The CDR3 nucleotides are TGTGCCAGCAGGGAGGGAGGGGGATACACTGAAGCTTTCTTT.

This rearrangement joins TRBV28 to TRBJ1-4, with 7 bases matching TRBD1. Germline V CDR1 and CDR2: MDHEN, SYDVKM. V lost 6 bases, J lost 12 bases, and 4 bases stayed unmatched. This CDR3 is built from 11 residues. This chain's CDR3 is CASRTQGELFF. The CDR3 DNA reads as TGTGCCAGCAGAACTCAGGGGGAACTGTTTTTT. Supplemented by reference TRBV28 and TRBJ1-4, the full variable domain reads DVKVTQSSRYLVKRTGEKVFLECVQDMDHENMFWYRQDPGLGLRLIYFSYDVKMKEKGDIPEGYSVSREKKERFSLILESASTNQTSMYLCASRTQGELFFGSGTQLSVL.

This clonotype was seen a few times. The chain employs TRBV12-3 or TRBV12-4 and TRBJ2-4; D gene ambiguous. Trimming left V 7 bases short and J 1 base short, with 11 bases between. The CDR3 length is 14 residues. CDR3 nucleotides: TGTGCCAGCACTCGGAGTCGGGCCAAAAACATTCAGTACTTC. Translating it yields CASTRSRAKNIQYF.

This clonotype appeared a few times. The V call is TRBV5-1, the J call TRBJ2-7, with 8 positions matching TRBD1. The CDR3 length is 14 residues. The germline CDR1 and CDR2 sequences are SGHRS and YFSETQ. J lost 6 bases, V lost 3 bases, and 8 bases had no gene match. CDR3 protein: CASSWGDRGGEQYF. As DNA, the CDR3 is TGCGCCAGCAGCTGGGGAGACAGGGGTGGCGAGCAGTACTTC.

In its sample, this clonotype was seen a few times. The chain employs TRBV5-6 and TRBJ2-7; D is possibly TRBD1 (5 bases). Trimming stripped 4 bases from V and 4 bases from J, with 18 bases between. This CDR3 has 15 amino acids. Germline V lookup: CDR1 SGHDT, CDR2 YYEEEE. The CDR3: CASSTTPTVRYEQYF. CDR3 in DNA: TGTGCCAGCAGCACTACACCGACAGTTAGATACGAGCAGTACTTC. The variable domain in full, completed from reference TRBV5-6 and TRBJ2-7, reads DAGVTQSPTHLIKTRGQQVTLRCSPKSGHDTVSWYQQALGQGPQFIFQYYEEEERQRGNFPDRFSGHQFPNYSSELNVNALLLGDSALYLCASSTTPTVRYEQYFGPGTRLTVT.

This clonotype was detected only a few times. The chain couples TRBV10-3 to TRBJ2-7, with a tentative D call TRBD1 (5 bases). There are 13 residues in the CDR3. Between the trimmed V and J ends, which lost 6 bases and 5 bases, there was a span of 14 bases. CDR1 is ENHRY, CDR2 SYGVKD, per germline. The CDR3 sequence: CAIRGHSLDEQYF. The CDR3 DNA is TGTGCCATCAGGGGGCATTCCCTTGACGAGCAGTACTTC.

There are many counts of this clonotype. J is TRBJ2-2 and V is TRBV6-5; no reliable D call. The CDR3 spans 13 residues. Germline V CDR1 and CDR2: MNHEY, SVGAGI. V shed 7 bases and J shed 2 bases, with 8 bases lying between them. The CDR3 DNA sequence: TGTGCCAGCACCTGGGGAAACACCGGGGAGCTGTTTTTT. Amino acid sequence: CASTWGNTGELFF.

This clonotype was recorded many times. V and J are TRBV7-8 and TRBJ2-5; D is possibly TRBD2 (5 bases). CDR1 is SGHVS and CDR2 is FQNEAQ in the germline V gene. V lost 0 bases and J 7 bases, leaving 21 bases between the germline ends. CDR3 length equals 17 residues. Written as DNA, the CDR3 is TGTGCCAGCAGCTTAGCGAAGACTACTGCCCCGAGGTCGACCCAGTACTTC. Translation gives CASSLAKTTAPRSTQYF.

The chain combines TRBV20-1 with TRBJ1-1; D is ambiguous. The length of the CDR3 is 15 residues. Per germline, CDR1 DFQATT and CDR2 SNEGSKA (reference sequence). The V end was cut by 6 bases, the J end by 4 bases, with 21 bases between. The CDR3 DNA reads TGCAGTGCCCCCCGGGGTAGGGCACACGGCACTGAAGCTTTCTTT. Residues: CSAPRGRAHGTEAFF.

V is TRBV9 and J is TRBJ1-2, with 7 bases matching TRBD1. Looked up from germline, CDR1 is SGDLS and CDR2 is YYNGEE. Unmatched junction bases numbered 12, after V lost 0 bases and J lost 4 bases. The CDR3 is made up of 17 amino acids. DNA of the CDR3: TGTGCCAGCAGCGTAGACCGGGACAGAGTTCTGAGCTATGGCTACACCTTC. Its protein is CASSVDRDRVLSYGYTF.

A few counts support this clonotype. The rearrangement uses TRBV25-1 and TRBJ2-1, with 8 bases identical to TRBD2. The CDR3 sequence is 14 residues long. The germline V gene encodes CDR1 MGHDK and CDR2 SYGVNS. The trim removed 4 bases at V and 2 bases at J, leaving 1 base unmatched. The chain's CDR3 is CASSGSGTYNEQFF. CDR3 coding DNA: TGTGCCAGCAGTGGTAGCGGGACCTACAATGAGCAGTTCTTC.

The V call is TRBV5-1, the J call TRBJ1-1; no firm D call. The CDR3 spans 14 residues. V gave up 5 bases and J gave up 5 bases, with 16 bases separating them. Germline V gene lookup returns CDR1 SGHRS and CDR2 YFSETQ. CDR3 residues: CASRVKGFQTEAFF. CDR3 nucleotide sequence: TGCGCCAGCAGGGTAAAAGGGTTCCAGACTGAAGCTTTCTTT.

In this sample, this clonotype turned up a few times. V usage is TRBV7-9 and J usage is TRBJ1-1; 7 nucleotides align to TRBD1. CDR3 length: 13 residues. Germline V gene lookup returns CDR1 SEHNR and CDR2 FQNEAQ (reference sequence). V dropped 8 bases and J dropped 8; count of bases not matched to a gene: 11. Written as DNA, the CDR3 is TGTGCCAGCCTTCAATTCCAGGGGGTAGAAGCTTTCTTT. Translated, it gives CASLQFQGVEAFF.

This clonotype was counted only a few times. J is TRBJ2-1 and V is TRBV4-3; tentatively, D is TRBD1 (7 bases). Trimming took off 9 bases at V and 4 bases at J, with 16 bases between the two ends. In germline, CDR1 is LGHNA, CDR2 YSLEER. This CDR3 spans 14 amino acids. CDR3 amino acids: CASGPTGTYNEQFF. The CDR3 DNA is TGCGCCAGTGGACCGACAGGGACTTACAATGAGCAGTTCTTC.

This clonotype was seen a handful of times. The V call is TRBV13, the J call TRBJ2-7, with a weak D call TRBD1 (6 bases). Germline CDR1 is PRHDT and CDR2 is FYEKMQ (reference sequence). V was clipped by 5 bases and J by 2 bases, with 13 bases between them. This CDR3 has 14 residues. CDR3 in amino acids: CASSPDGQPYEQYF. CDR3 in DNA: TGTGCCAGCAGCCCCGATGGACAGCCCTACGAGCAGTACTTC.

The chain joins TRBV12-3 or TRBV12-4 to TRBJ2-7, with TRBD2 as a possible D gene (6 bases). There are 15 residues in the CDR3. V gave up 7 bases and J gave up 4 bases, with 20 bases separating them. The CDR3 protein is CASTRGRLGSYEQYF. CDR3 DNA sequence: TGTGCCAGCACCCGCGGAAGACTAGGGTCTTACGAGCAGTACTTC.

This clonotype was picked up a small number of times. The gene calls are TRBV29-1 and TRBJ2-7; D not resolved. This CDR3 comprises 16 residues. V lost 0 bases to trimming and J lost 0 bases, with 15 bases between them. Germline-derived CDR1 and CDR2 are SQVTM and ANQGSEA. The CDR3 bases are TGCAGCGTTGAAGATCCCGACCAGAGGAGCTCCTACGAGCAGTACTTC. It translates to CSVEDPDQRSSYEQYF.

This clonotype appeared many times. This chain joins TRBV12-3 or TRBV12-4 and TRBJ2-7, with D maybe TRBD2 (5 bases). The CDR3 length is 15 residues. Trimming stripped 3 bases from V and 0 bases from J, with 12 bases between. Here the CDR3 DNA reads TGTGCCAGCAGTTTGAGGGCAGGAGCCTCCTACGAGCAGTACTTC. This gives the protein CASSLRAGASYEQYF.

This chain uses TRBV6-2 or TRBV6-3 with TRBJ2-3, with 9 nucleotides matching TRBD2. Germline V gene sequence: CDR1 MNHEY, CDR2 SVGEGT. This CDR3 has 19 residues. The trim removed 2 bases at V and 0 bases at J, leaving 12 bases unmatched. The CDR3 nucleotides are TGTGCCAGCAGTTACCCTAGCGGGGCGCACAGAGATAGCACAGATACGCAGTATTTT. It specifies CASSYPSGAHRDSTDTQYF.

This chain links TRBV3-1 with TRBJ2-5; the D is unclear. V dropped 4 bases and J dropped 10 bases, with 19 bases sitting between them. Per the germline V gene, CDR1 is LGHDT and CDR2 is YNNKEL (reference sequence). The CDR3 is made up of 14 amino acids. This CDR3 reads CASSLIPLTVDQYF. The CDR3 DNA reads TGTGCCAGCAGCCTAATACCTCTTACGGTGGACCAGTACTTC.

Here the CDR3 reads CASSPGTPGGTQYF. The CDR3 DNA is TGTGCCAGCAGCCCCGGGACTCCGGGGGGGACCCAGTACTTC. This rearrangement joins TRBV6-1 to TRBJ2-5; 7 positions match TRBD2. This CDR3 is 14 amino acids long. Germline CDR1 is MNHNS and CDR2 is SASEGT. Trimming cost V 6 bases and J 7 bases; bases outside gene matches: 11.

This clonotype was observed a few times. As DNA, the CDR3 is TGTGCCAGCAGTTTTTATACACTAGCCAAAAACATTCAGTACTTC. This gives the protein CASSFYTLAKNIQYF. V and J are TRBV28 and TRBJ2-4; no reliable D call. CDR1 is MDHEN and CDR2 is SYDVKM in the germline V gene. With 3 bases removed from V and 0 bases from J, the gap between germline ends came to 9 bases. The length of the CDR3 is 15 residues.

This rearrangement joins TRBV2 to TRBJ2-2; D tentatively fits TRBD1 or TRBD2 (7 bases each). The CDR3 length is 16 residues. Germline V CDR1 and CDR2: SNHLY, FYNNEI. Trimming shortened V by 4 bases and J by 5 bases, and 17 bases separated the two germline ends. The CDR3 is CASSVNRQGGTGELFF. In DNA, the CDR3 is TGTGCCAGCAGTGTTAATCGACAGGGAGGGACCGGGGAGCTGTTTTTT. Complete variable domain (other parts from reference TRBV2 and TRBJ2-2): EPEVTQTPSHQVTQMGQEVILRCVPISNHLYFYWYRQILGQKVEFLVSFYNNEISEKSEIFDDQFSVERPDGSNFTLKIRSTKLEDSAMYFCASSVNRQGGTGELFFGEGSRLTVL.

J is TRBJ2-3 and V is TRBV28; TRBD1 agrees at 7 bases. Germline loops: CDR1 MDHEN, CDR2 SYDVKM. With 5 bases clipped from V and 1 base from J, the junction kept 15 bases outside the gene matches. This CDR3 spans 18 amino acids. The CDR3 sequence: CASSPWSLGGDGTDTQYF. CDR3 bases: TGTGCCAGCAGTCCATGGAGCCTAGGGGGCGATGGCACAGATACGCAGTATTTT.

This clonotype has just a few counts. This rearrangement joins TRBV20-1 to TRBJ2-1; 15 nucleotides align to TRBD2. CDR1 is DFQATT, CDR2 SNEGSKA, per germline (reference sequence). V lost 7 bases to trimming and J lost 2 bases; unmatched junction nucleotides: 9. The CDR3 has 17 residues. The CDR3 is CSGRTSGGAETYNEQFF. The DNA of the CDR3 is TGCAGTGGTAGGACTAGCGGGGGGGCTGAAACCTACAATGAGCAGTTCTTC.

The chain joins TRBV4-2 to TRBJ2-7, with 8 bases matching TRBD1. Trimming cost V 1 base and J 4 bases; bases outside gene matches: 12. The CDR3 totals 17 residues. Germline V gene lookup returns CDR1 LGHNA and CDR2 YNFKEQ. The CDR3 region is CASSQGIVPGQDYEQYF. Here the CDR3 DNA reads TGTGCCAGCAGCCAAGGGATAGTACCGGGACAGGATTACGAGCAGTACTTC.